The sequence of this T cell receptor beta chain was determined in a study of T cell responses to AZD1222 COVID-19 vaccine. General study points: Only a handful of AZD1222 recipients were seropositive at baseline.

CDR1 SGHTA and CDR2 FQGNSA come from the germline V gene. This CDR3 region has 13 residues. Trimming took off 3 bases at V and 10 bases at J, with 12 bases between the two ends. Assay used: immunoSEQ multiplex PCR; TCRdb lists only in-frame clones, some missing. The sample includes approximately 270,000 clones, 85% to 95% seen only once; the top ten take 0.55%. This clone was found a few times. Its matching antigen is unknown. The chain has TRBV7-2 and TRBJ1-4; possible D gene TRBD1, 5 bases. Sequencing was performed on peripheral blood, taken 28 days after the second AZD1222 dose. The sequence was obtained from an adult who received the AZD1222 COVID-19 vaccine. This CDR3 is CASSFLQGGKLFF. The CDR3 DNA reads as TGTGCCAGCAGCTTTTTGCAGGGAGGAAAACTGTTTTTT.